Each of the 6 T cell receptor beta chains below was sequenced from the same sample in a study of shared clonotypes between healthy human individuals. Assay: immunoSEQ multiplex PCR; the TCRdb copy retains only in-frame clones and omits some. The sample records about 100,000 clones, 55% to 70% being singletons. The sequenced sample consisted of memory CD8+ T cells sorted from blood. Subset specified: CD45RO+ cells pooled with CCR7-negative TemRA cells. The receptors derive from a woman in her thirties in good health.

The V gene is TRBV7-8, the J gene TRBJ2-1; 14 nucleotides match TRBD2. The V gene's germline CDR1 is SGHVS and CDR2 FQNEAQ. The CDR3 extends over 17 amino acids. Germline trimming cut 5 bases from V and 7 bases from J; bases unmatched to any gene: 10. CDR3 nucleotides: TGTGCCAGCAGCCCTACCGGGACTAGCGGGAGATATAATGAGCAGTTCTTC. The encoded protein is CASSPTGTSGRYNEQFF.

V gene TRBV4-1 combines with J gene TRBJ2-7, with D possibly TRBD2 on 5 matching bases. The germline V gene has CDR1 MGHRA and CDR2 YSYEKL. Deletions cut 5 bases from V and 4 bases from J, with 18 bases between. The CDR3 runs to 15 residues. This CDR3 reads CASSAFPASLYEQYF. The CDR3 DNA is TGCGCCAGCAGCGCCTTTCCGGCTAGCCTATACGAGCAGTACTTC.

The chain recombines TRBV28 with TRBJ2-7; 7 bases fit TRBD2. CDR1 and CDR2 from the germline V gene are MDHEN and SYDVKM. After removal of 5 bases from V and 4 bases from J, the junction contained 2 bases not matched to a gene. This CDR3 has 12 amino acids. CDR3 sequence (DNA): TGTGCCAGCAGTCGGCGGGAGTACGAGCAGTACTTC. This encodes CASSRREYEQYF.

This sequence joins TRBV28 and TRBJ2-2, with D tentatively TRBD1 or TRBD2 (5 bases each). The CDR3 length is 16 residues. The V gene's germline CDR1 is MDHEN and CDR2 SYDVKM. V was trimmed by 5 bases and J by 0 bases, leaving 13 bases between them. Here the CDR3 reads CASSRPGRTNTGELFF. CDR3 nucleotides: TGTGCCAGCAGTCGACCGGGACGGACGAACACCGGGGAGCTGTTTTTT. The variable domain in full, completed from reference TRBV28 and TRBJ2-2, reads DVKVTQSSRYLVKRTGEKVFLECVQDMDHENMFWYRQDPGLGLRLIYFSYDVKMKEKGDIPEGYSVSREKKERFSLILESASTNQTSMYLCASSRPGRTNTGELFFGEGSRLTVL.

The V gene is TRBV5-5, the J gene TRBJ1-1; D possibly corresponds to TRBD1 (6 bases). The CDR3 totals 14 residues. With 0 bases removed from V and 4 bases from J, the gap between germline ends came to 10 bases. In germline, CDR1 is SGHKS, CDR2 YYEKEE (reference sequence). This chain's CDR3 is CASSLVLGGTEAFF. The CDR3 bases are TGTGCCAGCAGCTTGGTCCTAGGGGGCACTGAAGCTTTCTTT.

V and J are TRBV4-1 and TRBJ2-6; D is uncertain. Looked up from germline, CDR1 is MGHRA and CDR2 is YSYEKL. The CDR3 is 16 residues long. The germline V and J ends were trimmed by 2 bases and 0 bases, with 8 bases remaining between them. The DNA for the CDR3 is TGCGCCAGCAGCCAAAGTATGGGCTCTGGGGCCAACGTCCTGACTTTC. This codes for CASSQSMGSGANVLTF.